This T cell receptor (beta chain) was identified during a study of T-cell memory formation after mild COVID-19. Study-level results: Clones that contracted from day 15 to 85 were balanced CD4/CD8, while later expanders leaned CD4+.

TCRdb re-called the 5' RACE reads with MiXCR, one entry per CDR3 protein. This table holds tens of thousands of distinct CDR3 sequences, around 16% found once. Concerning this clonotype: Its antigen is not known.

Sequenced sample: PBMCs or a T cell subset sorted from them (not recorded which). The sequence was obtained from a young man who had mild COVID-19 (a few samples of this study predate the infection). Cell type and time point are not known.

The CDR3 loop is CASAPGEGQPQHF. CDR3 nucleotide sequence: TGTGCCAGCGCGCCAGGGGAGGGTCAGCCCCAGCATTTT. The chain is built from TRBV2 and TRBJ1-5; tentative D call: TRBD1 (6 bases). Deletions cut 8 bases from V and 6 bases from J, with 14 bases between. The germline CDR1 and CDR2 sequences are SNHLY and FYNNEI. The CDR3 length is 13 residues.